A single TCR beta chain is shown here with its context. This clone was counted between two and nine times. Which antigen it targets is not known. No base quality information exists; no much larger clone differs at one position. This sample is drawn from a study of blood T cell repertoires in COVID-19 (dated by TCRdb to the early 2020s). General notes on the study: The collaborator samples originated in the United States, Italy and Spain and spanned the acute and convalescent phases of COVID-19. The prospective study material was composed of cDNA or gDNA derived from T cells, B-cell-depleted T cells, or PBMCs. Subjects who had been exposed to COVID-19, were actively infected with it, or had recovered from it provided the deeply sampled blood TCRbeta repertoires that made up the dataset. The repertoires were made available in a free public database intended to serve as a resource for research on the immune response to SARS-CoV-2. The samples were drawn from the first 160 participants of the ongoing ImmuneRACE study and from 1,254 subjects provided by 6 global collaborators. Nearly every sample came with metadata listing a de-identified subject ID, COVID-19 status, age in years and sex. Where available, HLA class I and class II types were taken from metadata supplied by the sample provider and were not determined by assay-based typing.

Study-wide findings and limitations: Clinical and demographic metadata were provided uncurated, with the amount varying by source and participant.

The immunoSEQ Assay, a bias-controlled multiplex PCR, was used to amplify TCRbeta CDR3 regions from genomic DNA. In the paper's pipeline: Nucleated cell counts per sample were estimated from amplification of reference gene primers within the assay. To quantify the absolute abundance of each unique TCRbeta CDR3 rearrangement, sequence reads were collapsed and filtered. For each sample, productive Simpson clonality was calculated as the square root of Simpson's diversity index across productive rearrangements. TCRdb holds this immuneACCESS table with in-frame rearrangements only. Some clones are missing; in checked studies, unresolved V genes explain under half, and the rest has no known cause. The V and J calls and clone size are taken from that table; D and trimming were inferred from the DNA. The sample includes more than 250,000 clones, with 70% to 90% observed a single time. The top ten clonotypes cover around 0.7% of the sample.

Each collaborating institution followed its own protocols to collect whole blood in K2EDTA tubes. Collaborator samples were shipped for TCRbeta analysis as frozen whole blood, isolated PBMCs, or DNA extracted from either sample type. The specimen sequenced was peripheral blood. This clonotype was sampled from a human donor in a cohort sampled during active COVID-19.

The nucleotide sequence reads TGTGCCAGCAGCCTCGAATTAGCGGGGGGCGGGGACGAGCAGTACTTC. The resulting protein is CASSLELAGGGDEQYF. In this chain, TRBV3-1 (or the pseudogene TRBV3-2) is recombined with TRBJ2-7, and 10 bases in between align with TRBD2. Counted from cysteine to phenylalanine, this CDR3 has 16 amino acids. Here the CDR3 DNA is all that survives: 48 bases in frame from base 1. V ends up 4 bases short and J 5 bases short, with an unmatched junction base count of 11. CDR1 is given as LGHDT and CDR2 as YNNKEL, both from the germline V gene (reference sequence).